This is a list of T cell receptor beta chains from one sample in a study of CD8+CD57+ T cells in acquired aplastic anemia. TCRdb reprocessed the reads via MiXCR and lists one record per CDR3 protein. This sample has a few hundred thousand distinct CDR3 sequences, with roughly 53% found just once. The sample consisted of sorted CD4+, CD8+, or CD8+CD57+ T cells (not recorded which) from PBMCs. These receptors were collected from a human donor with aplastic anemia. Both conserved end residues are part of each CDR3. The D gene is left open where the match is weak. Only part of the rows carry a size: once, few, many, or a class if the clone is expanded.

TGTGCCAGCTGGGCAAACAGGGTTTCTGGCTACACCTTC	CASWANRVSGYTF	TRBV5-1	-	TRBJ1-2	-
TGCAGTGCTCCGGACTTGACGGAGGCCAAAAACATTCAGTACTTC	CSAPDLTEAKNIQYF	TRBV20-1	-	TRBJ2-4	-
TGCGCCAGCAAGGTTGACAGATTTGGGGCCAACGTCCTGACTTTC	CASKVDRFGANVLTF	TRBV10-1	-	TRBJ2-6	many
TGCAGTGCTAGAGCGGCGGGGGTGCAGTTCTTC	CSARAAGVQFF	TRBV20-1	TRBD2	TRBJ2-1	-
TGTGCCACCAGTGCCTTAGCAGGGGACTATGGCTACACCTTC	CATSALAGDYGYTF	TRBV24-1	-	TRBJ1-2	-
TGTGCCAGCAGCTTGGGGAGGGGGCGCGCCTACAATGAGCAGTTCTTC	CASSLGRGRAYNEQFF	TRBV5-6	-	TRBJ2-1	many
TGTGCCAGCAGCGCAAGTGGGGGGCAGAGTCAGCCCCAGCATTTT	CASSASGGQSQPQHF	TRBV25-1	-	TRBJ1-5	-
TGTGCCAGCAGCTCAGGGTTGAGCCTCGAGCAGTACTTC	CASSSGLSLEQYF	TRBV7-6	-	TRBJ2-7	many
TGTGCCATCAGTTACGGGTACGGCAGACCCTACGAGCAGTACTTC	CAISYGYGRPYEQYF	TRBV10-3	-	TRBJ2-7	-
TGCGCCAGCAGCAAAACAGGGGCCTTTGGTGAAAAACTGTTTTTT	CASSKTGAFGEKLFF	TRBV5-1	TRBD1	TRBJ1-4	-
TGTGCCAGCAGCCTGGACAGTAGTGGCTACACCTTC	CASSLDSSGYTF	TRBV11-1	-	TRBJ1-2	-
TGTGCCAGCAGCCAGACGGGGTTTGAGGAGGGGGACGAGCAGTACTTC	CASSQTGFEEGDEQYF	TRBV3-1	-	TRBJ2-7	many
TGTGCCAGTACCCTCCGGGGGCAGGAGGACGAGCAGTACTTC	CASTLRGQEDEQYF	TRBV19	-	TRBJ2-7	many
TGTGCCACCAGTGATGGGACAGGGGTCCATGGCTACACCTTC	CATSDGTGVHGYTF	TRBV24-1	TRBD1	TRBJ1-2	-
TGTGCCAGCAGCTCCTCGGGACAGCGAGTCTACGGGCAGTACTTC	CASSSSGQRVYGQYF	TRBV5-6	TRBD1	TRBJ2-7	-
TGTGCCAGCAGTTTAGTAACAGGGGGCAGTCAGCCCCAGCATTTT	CASSLVTGGSQPQHF	TRBV6-5	TRBD1	TRBJ1-5	many
TGCAGTGCTAGCGAGACAGGGTACCAAGAGACCCAGTACTTC	CSASETGYQETQYF	TRBV20-1	TRBD1	TRBJ2-5	-
TGTGCCAGTAGTAAGACTAGCGGTACCTACGAGCAGTACTTC	CASSKTSGTYEQYF	TRBV19	TRBD2	TRBJ2-7	many
TGCAGTGCTAGAGATCGCTCCCCGATATCAGAAAAACTGTTTTTT	CSARDRSPISEKLFF	TRBV20-1	-	TRBJ1-4	many
TGTGCCAGTCTACAGGGATGGAACACTGAAGCTTTCTTT	CASLQGWNTEAFF	TRBV2	-	TRBJ1-1	-
TGTGCCAGCGGGGGGAGCTCTGGAAACACCATATATTTT	CASGGSSGNTIYF	TRBV6-6	-	TRBJ1-3	many
TGTGCCAGCACACAGGGTTATGGCTACACCTTC	CASTQGYGYTF	TRBV2	-	TRBJ1-2	once
TGTGCCAGCAGCAAGAGCCTGACTTCCGGGACGAATCCCTACGAGCAGTACTTC	CASSKSLTSGTNPYEQYF	TRBV11-2	-	TRBJ2-7	many
TGTGCCAGCAGCCCTGACAGGCCCACAGATACGCAGTATTTT	CASSPDRPTDTQYF	TRBV7-9	-	TRBJ2-3	-
TGTGCCAGCAGTACCCCCGGGGCTGGAAACTATGGCTACACCTTC	CASSTPGAGNYGYTF	TRBV6-1	-	TRBJ1-2	many
TGCAGTGCTAGTACCGGAAACACCATATATTTT	CSASTGNTIYF	TRBV20-1	-	TRBJ1-3	many
TGTGCCAGCAGCGCCAAACCAGGGGACTTTAACCAAGAGACCCAGTACTTC	CASSAKPGDFNQETQYF	TRBV9	-	TRBJ2-5	-
TGTGCCAGCAGCCCAAGGGGACTAGCGGGGGGGGAATACAATGAGCAGTTCTTC	CASSPRGLAGGEYNEQFF	TRBV7-2	TRBD2	TRBJ2-1	-
TGCAGCGTTGAGATGACAAATCCCGGTGAAGCTTTCTTT	CSVEMTNPGEAFF	TRBV29-1	-	TRBJ1-1	-
TGTGCCAGCAGCTTAGGGCTAGCGACGAGTTCAGATACGCAGTATTTT	CASSLGLATSSDTQYF	TRBV7-6	-	TRBJ2-3	many
TGTGCCAGCAGCTCAGGGGGGAGTGGTTTGGAAAAACTGTTTTTT	CASSSGGSGLEKLFF	TRBV25-1	TRBD1	TRBJ1-4	-
TGCAGTGCTAGGGGACCCCGGGACGGACACTACGAGCAGTACTTC	CSARGPRDGHYEQYF	TRBV20-1	-	TRBJ2-7	-
TGTGCCACCAGTGATCTCGGGAGCATCGGAGCTTTCTTT	CATSDLGSIGAFF	TRBV24-1	-	TRBJ1-1	once
TGTGCCAGCAGCCCCCCCAGTGGGACGGCCAGCTCCTACGAGCAGTACTTC	CASSPPSGTASSYEQYF	TRBV9	-	TRBJ2-7	many
TGTGCCACCAGCAGAGATGCTCGAGGGGGCCGGAATGAAAAACTGTTTTTT	CATSRDARGGRNEKLFF	TRBV15	TRBD1	TRBJ1-4	many
TGTGCCAGCAGCAGGGCTGGGGCCAGGGGCTACACCTTC	CASSRAGARGYTF	TRBV7-9	-	TRBJ1-2	-
TGTGCCAGCAGTTGGGACAGGGGCCCTCCCGGGGAGCTGTTTTTT	CASSWDRGPPGELFF	TRBV12-3/TRBV12-4	TRBD1	TRBJ2-2	-
TGCAGCGGGGGGGGTGGCGGCGTTGGTGGCTACACCTTC	CSGGGGGVGGYTF	TRBV29-1	-	TRBJ1-2	many
TGCAGTGCTGGGGGAGGACAGGGGGTAAATTCACCCCTCCACTTT	CSAGGGQGVNSPLHF	TRBV20-1	TRBD1	TRBJ1-6	-
TGTGCCAGCAGAAAGACAGGGCTCGATTATGGCTACACCTTC	CASRKTGLDYGYTF	TRBV6-5	TRBD1	TRBJ1-2	many
TGTGCCAGCGGGGGGGGGGACAGGGAGAATTCACCCCTCCACTTT	CASGGGDRENSPLHF	TRBV25-1	TRBD1	TRBJ1-6	once
TGTGCCCGCAGTTTGACCGGGGTTGAAGCTTTCTTT	CARSLTGVEAFF	TRBV12-3/TRBV12-4	-	TRBJ1-1	-
TGTGCCAGCAGTCGTAGCGGTTTGGAGACCCAGTACTTC	CASSRSGLETQYF	TRBV6-5	-	TRBJ2-5	many
TGTGCCAGCAGTTTAGCGGGGGGAAGAAACACCATATATTTT	CASSLAGGRNTIYF	TRBV12-3/TRBV12-4	-	TRBJ1-3	-
TGCAGTGCTAGAAGGGGACAGGGGGGCGTCGAGCAGTACTTC	CSARRGQGGVEQYF	TRBV20-1	TRBD1	TRBJ2-7	-
TGTGCCAGCAGCGTAGTTCGAGGCCGGGACAGGGTCTACGAGCAGTACTTC	CASSVVRGRDRVYEQYF	TRBV7-3	TRBD1	TRBJ2-7	-
-	CCASSPDRGRDTEAFF	TRBV20-1	-	TRBJ1-1	-
TGTGCCAGCAGGGACAGGGTCTATGGCTACACCTTC	CASRDRVYGYTF	TRBV2	TRBD1	TRBJ1-2	once
TGTGCCAGCAGCTCCGGACAGTTTACTGGAAACACCATATATTTT	CASSSGQFTGNTIYF	TRBV11-2	-	TRBJ1-3	many
TGTGCCAGCAGTGAAGGGGGCGGGGGATCCGAGCAGTACTTC	CASSEGGGGSEQYF	TRBV2	TRBD2	TRBJ2-7	medium-sized
TGTGCCAGCAGCCTTAACCGGGACTTCTCCTACGAGCAGTACTTC	CASSLNRDFSYEQYF	TRBV7-8	-	TRBJ2-7	few